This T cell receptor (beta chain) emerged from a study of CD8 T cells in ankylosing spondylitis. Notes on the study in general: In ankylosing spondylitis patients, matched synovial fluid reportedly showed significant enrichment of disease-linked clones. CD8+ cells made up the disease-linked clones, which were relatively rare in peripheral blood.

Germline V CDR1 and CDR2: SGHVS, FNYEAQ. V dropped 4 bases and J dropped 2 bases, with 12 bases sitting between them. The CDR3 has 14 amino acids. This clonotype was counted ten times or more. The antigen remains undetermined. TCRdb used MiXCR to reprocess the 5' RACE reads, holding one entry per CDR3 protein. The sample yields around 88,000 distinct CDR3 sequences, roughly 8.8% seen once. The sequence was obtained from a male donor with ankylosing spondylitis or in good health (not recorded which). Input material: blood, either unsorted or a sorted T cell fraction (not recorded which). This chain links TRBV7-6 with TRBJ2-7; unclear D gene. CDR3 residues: CASSSIGRTYEQYF. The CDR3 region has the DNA TGTGCCAGCAGCTCCATTGGACGGACCTACGAGCAGTACTTC.